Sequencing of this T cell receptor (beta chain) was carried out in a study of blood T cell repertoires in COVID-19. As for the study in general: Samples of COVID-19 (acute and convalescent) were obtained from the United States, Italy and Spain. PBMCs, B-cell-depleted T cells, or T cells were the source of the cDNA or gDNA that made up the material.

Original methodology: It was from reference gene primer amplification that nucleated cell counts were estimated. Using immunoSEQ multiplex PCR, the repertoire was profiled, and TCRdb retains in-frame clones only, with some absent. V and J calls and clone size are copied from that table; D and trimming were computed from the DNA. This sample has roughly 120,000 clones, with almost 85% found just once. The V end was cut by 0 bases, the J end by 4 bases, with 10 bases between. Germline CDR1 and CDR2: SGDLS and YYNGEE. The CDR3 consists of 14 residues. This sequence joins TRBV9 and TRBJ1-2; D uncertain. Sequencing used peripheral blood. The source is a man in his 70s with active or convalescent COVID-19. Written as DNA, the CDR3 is TGTGCCAGCAGCGTAGAAGCAGCAGGCTATGGCTACACCTTC. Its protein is CASSVEAAGYGYTF.